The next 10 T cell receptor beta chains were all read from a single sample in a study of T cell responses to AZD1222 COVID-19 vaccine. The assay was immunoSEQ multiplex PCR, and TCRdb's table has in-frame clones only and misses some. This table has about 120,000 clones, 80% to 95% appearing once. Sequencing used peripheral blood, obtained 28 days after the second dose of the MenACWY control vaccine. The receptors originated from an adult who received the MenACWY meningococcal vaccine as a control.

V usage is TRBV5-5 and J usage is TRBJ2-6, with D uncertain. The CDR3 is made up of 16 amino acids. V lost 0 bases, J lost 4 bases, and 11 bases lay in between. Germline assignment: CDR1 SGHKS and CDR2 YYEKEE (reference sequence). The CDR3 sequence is CASSLVVGGGANVLTF. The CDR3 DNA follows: TGTGCCAGCAGCTTGGTAGTCGGCGGAGGGGCCAACGTCCTGACTTTC.

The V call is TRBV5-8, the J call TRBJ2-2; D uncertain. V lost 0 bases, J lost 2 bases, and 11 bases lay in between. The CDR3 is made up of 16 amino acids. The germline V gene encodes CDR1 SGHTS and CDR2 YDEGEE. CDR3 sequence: CASSLGSRLNTGELFF. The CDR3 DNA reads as TGTGCCAGCAGCTTGGGGTCCAGACTCAACACCGGGGAGCTGTTTTTT. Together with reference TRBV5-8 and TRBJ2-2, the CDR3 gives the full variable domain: EAGVTQSPTHLIKTRGQQATLRCSPISGHTSVYWYQQALGLGLQFLLWYDEGEERNRGNFPPRFSGRQFPNYSSELNVNALELEDSALYLCASSLGSRLNTGELFFGEGSRLTVL.

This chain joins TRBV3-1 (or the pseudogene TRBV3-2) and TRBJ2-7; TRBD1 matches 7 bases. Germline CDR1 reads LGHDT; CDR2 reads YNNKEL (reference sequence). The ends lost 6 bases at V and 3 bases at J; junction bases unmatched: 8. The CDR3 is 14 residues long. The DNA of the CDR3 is TGTGCCAGCAGGCCCCGGGACAGACACTACGAGCAGTACTTC. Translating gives CASRPRDRHYEQYF.

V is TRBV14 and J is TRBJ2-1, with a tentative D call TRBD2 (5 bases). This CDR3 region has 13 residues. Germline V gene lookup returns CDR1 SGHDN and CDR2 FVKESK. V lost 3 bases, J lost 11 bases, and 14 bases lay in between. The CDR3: CASSHARTGKQFF. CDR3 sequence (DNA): TGTGCCAGCAGCCATGCCCGGACTGGAAAGCAGTTCTTC.

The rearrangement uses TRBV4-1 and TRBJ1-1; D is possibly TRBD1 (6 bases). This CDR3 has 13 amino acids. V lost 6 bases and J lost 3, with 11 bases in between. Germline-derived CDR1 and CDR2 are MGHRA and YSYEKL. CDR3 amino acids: CASRPTGHTEAFF. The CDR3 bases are TGCGCCAGCAGACCTACAGGGCACACTGAAGCTTTCTTT.

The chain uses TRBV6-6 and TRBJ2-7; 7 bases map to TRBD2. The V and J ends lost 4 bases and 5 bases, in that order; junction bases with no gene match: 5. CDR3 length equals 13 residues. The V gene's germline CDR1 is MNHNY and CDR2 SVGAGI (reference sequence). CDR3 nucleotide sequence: TGTGCCAGCAGTTCCCGGGAGGCTCACGAGCAGTACTTC. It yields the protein CASSSREAHEQYF.

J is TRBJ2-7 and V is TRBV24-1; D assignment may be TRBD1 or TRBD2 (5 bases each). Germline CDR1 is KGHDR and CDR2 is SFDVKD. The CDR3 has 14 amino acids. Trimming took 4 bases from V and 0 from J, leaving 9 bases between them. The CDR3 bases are TGTGCCACCAGTGAGGCAGGGAGCTCCTACGAGCAGTACTTC. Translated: CATSEAGSSYEQYF.

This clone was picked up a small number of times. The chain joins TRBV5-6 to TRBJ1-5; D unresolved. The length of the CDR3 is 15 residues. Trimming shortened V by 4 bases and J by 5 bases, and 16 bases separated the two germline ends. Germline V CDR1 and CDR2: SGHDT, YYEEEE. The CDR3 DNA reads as TGTGCCAGCAGCCTCAACCGGAGGGAGGATCAGCCCCAGCATTTT. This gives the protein CASSLNRREDQPQHF.

CDR3 in amino acids: CASSPTGSYEQYV. The CDR3 bases are TGTGCCAGCAGTCCCACAGGTTCCTACGAGCAGTACGTC. The chain combines TRBV6-5 with TRBJ2-7; possible D gene TRBD1, 5 bases. V was cut by 5 bases and J by 1 base, with 9 bases left in between. This CDR3 contains 13 residues. Germline CDR1 MNHEY, CDR2 SVGAGI.

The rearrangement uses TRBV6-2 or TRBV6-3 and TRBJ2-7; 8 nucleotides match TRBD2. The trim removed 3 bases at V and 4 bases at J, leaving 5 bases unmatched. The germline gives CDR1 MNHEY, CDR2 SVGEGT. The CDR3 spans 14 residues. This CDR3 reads CASSYAPSGYEQYV. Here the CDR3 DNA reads TGTGCCAGCAGTTATGCGCCTAGCGGGTACGAGCAGTACGTC.